What follows are 3 T cell receptor beta chains derived from one specimen sequenced in a study of tumor-infiltrating lymphocytes in oesophageal squamous cell carcinoma. One entry per CDR3 protein results from TCRdb running MiXCR on the PCR reads. In the table there are some 22,000 distinct CDR3 sequences, 35% to 45% of which are singletons. Sequencing was carried out using esophageal tumor tissue. The receptors were gathered from a male donor with esophageal squamous cell carcinoma.

This clonotype was recorded many times. The V call is TRBV5-6, the J call TRBJ2-7; D is unresolved. Trimming took off 4 bases at V and 6 bases at J, with 14 bases between the two ends. Germline lookup yields CDR1 SGHDT and CDR2 YYEEEE. The CDR3 totals 13 residues. As DNA, the CDR3 is TGTGCCAGCAGCCGAAACGGGCCATTCGAGCAGTACTTC. This sequence encodes CASSRNGPFEQYF.

The chain has TRBV7-2 and TRBJ1-5, with a possible D match to TRBD1 (5 bases). Per germline, CDR1 SGHTA and CDR2 FQGNSA. V gave up 1 base and J gave up 2 bases, with 12 bases separating them. This CDR3 has 16 residues. The CDR3 loop reads CASSLVGGSGNQPQHF. In DNA form, the CDR3 reads TGTGCCAGCAGCTTAGTGGGGGGTAGCGGCAATCAGCCCCAGCATTTT.

In its sample, this clonotype was seen many times. The chain recombines TRBV6-6 with TRBJ2-5; D is tentatively TRBD1 or TRBD2 (5 bases each). There are 13 residues in the CDR3. Germline V gene sequence: CDR1 MNHNY, CDR2 SVGAGI (reference sequence). V dropped 0 bases and J dropped 13 bases, with 15 bases sitting between them. This CDR3 reads CASSYSIGQGRYF. DNA of the CDR3: TGTGCCAGCAGTTACTCGATCGGGCAGGGACGGTACTTC.